Listed below are T cell receptor beta chains from one sample, sequenced in a study of CD8+ T cells in alopecia areata. TCRdb's copy holds only in-frame clones and misses some; the assay was immunoSEQ multiplex PCR. This table has 150,000 to 200,000 clones, 60% to 70% appearing once. The input for sequencing was CD4+ T cells sorted from blood, taken at week 4, from a patient treated with tofacitinib. These receptors came from a human donor with alopecia areata. CDR3s include the opening cysteine and the closing phenylalanine or tryptophan. Each record gives: clone size, J gene, D gene, V gene, CDR3 DNA, CDR3 protein. D genes are given only for firm matches. Size is omitted from some rows. Given values are once, few, many or a class for expanded clones.

clone_size: .
j_call: TRBJ2-6
d_call: .
v_call: TRBV11-3
cdr3_nt: TGTGCCAGCAGCTTCCGCGGAGGCTCTGGGGCCAACGTCCTGACTTTC
cdr3_aa: CASSFRGGSGANVLTF

clone_size: .
j_call: TRBJ1-2
d_call: .
v_call: TRBV30
cdr3_nt: TGTGCCTGGAGTGTAGGGTACAGCGGCTATGGCTACACCTTC
cdr3_aa: CAWSVGYSGYGYTF

clone_size: .
j_call: TRBJ1-4
d_call: .
v_call: TRBV30
cdr3_nt: TGTGCCTGGAGTGTACACAGGGTGGCAACTAATGAAAAACTGTTTTTT
cdr3_aa: CAWSVHRVATNEKLFF

clone_size: .
j_call: TRBJ2-3
d_call: .
v_call: TRBV7-2
cdr3_nt: TGTGCCAGCAGCAACGGGGGCGCGCAGTATTTT
cdr3_aa: CASSNGGAQYF

clone_size: .
j_call: TRBJ2-3
d_call: TRBD1
v_call: TRBV7-9
cdr3_nt: TGTGCCAGCAGTCGACAGGGGGCAGATACGCAGTATTTT
cdr3_aa: CASSRQGADTQYF

clone_size: once
j_call: TRBJ1-5
d_call: .
v_call: TRBV30
cdr3_nt: TGTGCCTGGAGTACCCAGTCCAATCAGCCCCAGCATTTT
cdr3_aa: CAWSTQSNQPQHF

clone_size: .
j_call: TRBJ1-2
d_call: .
v_call: TRBV28
cdr3_nt: TGTGCCAGCAGTTTCCCTAACTATGGCTACACCTTC
cdr3_aa: CASSFPNYGYTF

clone_size: .
j_call: TRBJ1-6
d_call: .
v_call: TRBV15
cdr3_nt: TGTGCCACCGTCGACGGTGCTTCACCCCTCCACTTT
cdr3_aa: CATVDGASPLHF

clone_size: .
j_call: TRBJ1-1
d_call: .
v_call: TRBV5-1
cdr3_nt: TGCGCCAGCAGCGGGGCCATGAACACTGAAGCTTTCTTT
cdr3_aa: CASSGAMNTEAFF

clone_size: .
j_call: TRBJ1-4
d_call: .
v_call: TRBV2
cdr3_nt: TGTGCCAGCAGCGATCAGGGGTCTTACGAAAAACTGTTTTTT
cdr3_aa: CASSDQGSYEKLFF

clone_size: .
j_call: TRBJ2-7
d_call: TRBD1
v_call: TRBV30
cdr3_nt: TGTGCCTGGAAGGGACAGGCATTCTCCTACGAGCAGTACTTC
cdr3_aa: CAWKGQAFSYEQYF

clone_size: .
j_call: TRBJ1-1
d_call: .
v_call: TRBV5-4
cdr3_nt: TGTGCCAGCGGGATTATGAACACTGAAGCTTTCTTT
cdr3_aa: CASGIMNTEAFF

clone_size: .
j_call: TRBJ1-6
d_call: .
v_call: TRBV5-6
cdr3_nt: TGTGCCAGCAGTGGTGACAGGTTCTCTTCACCCCTCCACTTT
cdr3_aa: CASSGDRFSSPLHF

clone_size: .
j_call: TRBJ2-7
d_call: .
v_call: TRBV30
cdr3_nt: TGTGCCTGGAGTGTGGGGAGCGGGTACGAGCAGTACTTC
cdr3_aa: CAWSVGSGYEQYF

clone_size: .
j_call: TRBJ1-4
d_call: .
v_call: TRBV20-1
cdr3_nt: TGCGGAAGTCCCCTTAATGAAAAACTGTTTTTT
cdr3_aa: CGSPLNEKLFF

clone_size: .
j_call: TRBJ2-5
d_call: .
v_call: TRBV7-8
cdr3_nt: TGTGCCAGCAGCTTAAGAGGCAGGTCGGAAGAGACCCAGTACTTC
cdr3_aa: CASSLRGRSEETQYF

clone_size: few
j_call: TRBJ2-2
d_call: TRBD1
v_call: TRBV7-2
cdr3_nt: TGTGCCAGCAGCGCCGACAGGGCGATCACCGGGGAGCTGTTTTTT
cdr3_aa: CASSADRAITGELFF

clone_size: .
j_call: TRBJ2-7
d_call: .
v_call: TRBV29-1
cdr3_nt: TGCAGCACCGGGGACAATCCCTACGAGCAGTACTTC
cdr3_aa: CSTGDNPYEQYF

clone_size: .
j_call: TRBJ2-1
d_call: .
v_call: TRBV5-4
cdr3_nt: TGTGCCAGCAGCTGGCCTTCTAGGGATGAGCAGTTCTTC
cdr3_aa: CASSWPSRDEQFF

clone_size: .
j_call: TRBJ1-5
d_call: .
v_call: TRBV28
cdr3_nt: TGTGCCAGCAGTTCTCCCGGGGTGATTAGCAATCAGCCCCAGCATTTT
cdr3_aa: CASSSPGVISNQPQHF

clone_size: .
j_call: TRBJ2-1
d_call: TRBD2
v_call: TRBV6-6
cdr3_nt: TGTGCCAGCAGCACACGGGGGGGCGAAAAAATTGAGCAGTTCTTC
cdr3_aa: CASSTRGGEKIEQFF

clone_size: once
j_call: TRBJ2-5
d_call: .
v_call: TRBV7-2
cdr3_nt: TGTGCCAGCAGCTCCGGGGTCCGAGAGACCCAGTACTTC
cdr3_aa: CASSSGVRETQYF

clone_size: once
j_call: TRBJ2-3
d_call: .
v_call: TRBV25-1
cdr3_nt: TGTGCCAGCAGTGAAACAATCACCGGCGGGGGCAAAGGTACGCAGTATTTT
cdr3_aa: CASSETITGGGKGTQYF

clone_size: few
j_call: TRBJ2-5
d_call: .
v_call: TRBV4-2
cdr3_nt: TGTGCCAGCAGCCGGAGGCAGGTGTCTCAAGAGACCCAGTACTTC
cdr3_aa: CASSRRQVSQETQYF

clone_size: .
j_call: TRBJ2-7
d_call: .
v_call: TRBV25-1
cdr3_nt: TGTGCCACAACTCAAGGCAGATCCTACGAGCAGTACTTC
cdr3_aa: CATTQGRSYEQYF

clone_size: .
j_call: TRBJ2-2
d_call: .
v_call: TRBV15
cdr3_nt: TGTGCCACCAGCAGAGGTGGCGGGGAGCTGTTTTTT
cdr3_aa: CATSRGGGELFF

clone_size: .
j_call: TRBJ1-6
d_call: .
v_call: TRBV30
cdr3_nt: TGTGCCTGGATGGTACTAAATTCACCCCTCCACTTT
cdr3_aa: CAWMVLNSPLHF

clone_size: few
j_call: TRBJ1-6
d_call: TRBD1
v_call: TRBV6-5
cdr3_nt: TGTGCCAGCAGCCAGGACAGGGGGTATTCACCCCTCCACTTT
cdr3_aa: CASSQDRGYSPLHF

clone_size: .
j_call: TRBJ2-3
d_call: TRBD2
v_call: TRBV29-1
cdr3_nt: TGCAGCGTCGCTACTAGCGGGGGGGCTACAGATACGCAGTATTTT
cdr3_aa: CSVATSGGATDTQYF

clone_size: .
j_call: TRBJ1-1
d_call: TRBD1
v_call: TRBV5-1
cdr3_nt: TGCGCCAGCAGCTTACAGGGGGAAGGCACTGAAGCTTTCTTT
cdr3_aa: CASSLQGEGTEAFF

clone_size: once
j_call: TRBJ2-7
d_call: .
v_call: TRBV30
cdr3_nt: TGTGCCTGGAGTATTCAGGGTGCCGAGCAGTACTTC
cdr3_aa: CAWSIQGAEQYF

clone_size: .
j_call: TRBJ2-1
d_call: .
v_call: TRBV29-1
cdr3_nt: TGCAGCGTTGAAGCCCTGCACAATGAGCAGTTCTTC
cdr3_aa: CSVEALHNEQFF

clone_size: few
j_call: TRBJ2-7
d_call: .
v_call: TRBV15
cdr3_nt: TGTGCCACCAGCAGAGATGAGGGGTCCGAGCAGTACTTC
cdr3_aa: CATSRDEGSEQYF